Below are 32 T cell receptor beta chains sequenced from a single sample in a study of shared clonotypes between healthy human individuals. Assay used: immunoSEQ multiplex PCR; TCRdb lists only in-frame clones, some missing. The table includes millions of clones, more than 90% detected once. Material for sequencing was naive CD4+ T cells sorted from blood. The subset here: CD45RA+ positively selected. Receptors originate from a man between 18 and 35 years old in good health.

The V gene is TRBV30, the J gene TRBJ1-5; D gene unclear. The length of the CDR3 is 13 residues. V was trimmed by 5 bases and J by 3 bases, leaving 11 bases between them. The germline gives CDR1 GTSNPN, CDR2 SVGIG (reference sequence). The DNA of the CDR3 is TGTGCCTGGGCCGGCGGACTCAATCAGCCCCAGCATTTT. It is translated as CAWAGGLNQPQHF.

The chain recombines TRBV5-4 with TRBJ1-2; D is perhaps TRBD1 (5 bases). The CDR3 is 14 residues long. Germline V gene sequence: CDR1 SGHNT, CDR2 YYREEE (reference sequence). V was cut by 0 bases and J by 4 bases, with 10 bases left in between. CDR3 DNA: TGTGCCAGCAGCTTGGGGGGCCGAACCTATGGCTACACCTTC. This sequence encodes CASSLGGRTYGYTF.

The CDR3 protein is CASSGPGTLSYEQYF. The CDR3 nucleotides are TGTGCCAGCAGTGGACCGGGGACTTTGTCCTACGAGCAGTACTTC. The V and J genes are TRBV25-1 and TRBJ2-7, with a tentative D call TRBD2 (6 bases). Trimming left V 4 bases short and J 1 base short, with 14 bases between. This CDR3 comprises 15 residues. Germline V gene data show CDR1 as MGHDK and CDR2 as SYGVNS.

The J gene is TRBJ1-2, the V gene TRBV5-4, with a weak D call TRBD1 (6 bases). Germline V gene lookup returns CDR1 SGHNT and CDR2 YYREEE (reference sequence). CDR3 length: 14 amino acids. Trimming shortened V by 0 bases and J by 8 bases, and 14 bases separated the two germline ends. CDR3 DNA: TGTGCCAGCAGCTTGGCAACAGGGTTCTTGGGCTACACCTTC. Residues: CASSLATGFLGYTF.

CDR3 nucleotides: TGCAGCGTTGATTTGGGCCTCTCTGGGGCCAACGTCCTGACTTTC. Its translation is CSVDLGLSGANVLTF. The chain carries TRBV29-1 and TRBJ2-6; D remains ambiguous. Germline CDR1 is SQVTM and CDR2 is ANQGSEA. V was pared by 3 bases and J by 0 bases, with 9 bases between. The CDR3 is made up of 15 amino acids.

In its sample, this clone was seen a few times. The chain is built from TRBV2 and TRBJ1-5, with TRBD1 matching 7 bases. In germline, CDR1 is SNHLY, CDR2 FYNNEI. J lost 0 bases, V lost 8 bases, and 4 bases had no gene match. This CDR3 comprises 14 residues. The CDR3 DNA reads as TGTGCCAGCTTGACAGGGCCTAGCAATCAGCCCCAGCATTTT. Its translation is CASLTGPSNQPQHF.

The chain links TRBV6-5 to TRBJ2-7; D is perhaps TRBD2 (5 bases). The CDR3 runs to 13 residues. V was trimmed by 5 bases and J by 2 bases, leaving 10 bases between them. The germline CDR1 and CDR2 sequences are MNHEY and SVGAGI. CDR3 coding DNA: TGTGCCAGCAGTCGAGGACTCGCCTACGAGCAGTACTTC. The encoded protein is CASSRGLAYEQYF.

The V and J genes are TRBV5-1 and TRBJ1-3; D is undetermined. V lost 1 base to trimming and J lost 0 bases, with 8 bases between them. The CDR3 contains 15 residues. Germline values: CDR1 SGHRS, CDR2 YFSETQ. CDR3 loop: CASSLMGFSGNTIYF. The CDR3 DNA reads as TGCGCCAGCAGCTTGATGGGGTTCTCTGGAAACACCATATATTTT.

The rearrangement joins TRBV5-1 to TRBJ1-6, with 11 bases that match TRBD1. V gave up 0 bases and J gave up 8 bases; unmatched junction bases: 7. The CDR3 runs to 17 residues. Germline V gives CDR1 SGHRS, CDR2 YFSETQ. This CDR3 reads CASSLVPGQGAYSPLHF. CDR3 nucleotide sequence: TGCGCCAGCAGCTTGGTGCCCGGACAGGGGGCTTATTCACCCCTCCACTTT.

The gene calls are TRBV18 and TRBJ2-7, with TRBD1 identical over 8 bases. The germline CDR1 and CDR2 sequences are KGHSH and LQKENI. V trimming: 4 bases; J trimming: 7 bases; junction bases outside the gene matches: 9. The CDR3 is made up of 14 amino acids. CDR3 protein: CASSRWQGAGEQYF. The CDR3 nucleotides read TGTGCCAGCTCACGTTGGCAGGGGGCTGGGGAGCAGTACTTC.

The chain links TRBV7-9 to TRBJ2-5; weak D call: TRBD1 (5 bases). This CDR3 region has 14 residues. V lost 3 bases to trimming and J lost 1 base, with 9 bases between them. Germline V gene data show CDR1 as SEHNR and CDR2 as FQNEAQ (reference sequence). The CDR3 DNA follows: TGTGCCAGCAGCTTCAGGGAAACCCAAGAGACCCAGTACTTC. Its protein is CASSFRETQETQYF.

This chain links TRBV10-3 with TRBJ2-4, with D tentatively TRBD1 or TRBD2 (7 bases each). CDR1 and CDR2 (germline): ENHRY, SYGVKD. There are 13 residues in the CDR3. V was cut by 7 bases and J by 6 bases, with 13 bases left in between. This CDR3 is CAIMAGGGNIQYF. CDR3 in DNA: TGTGCCATCATGGCAGGGGGGGGAAACATTCAGTACTTC.

Remarks on this clone: The same CDR3 is also encoded by other DNA sequences in this sample. The chain recombines TRBV6-5 with TRBJ1-1, with D maybe TRBD1 (6 bases). V was pared by 6 bases and J by 5 bases, with 10 bases between. This CDR3 region has 12 residues. CDR1 and CDR2 (germline): MNHEY, SVGAGI. CDR3 in DNA: TGTGCCAGCAGCCGTACAGGGACTGAAGCTTTCTTT. Protein sequence: CASSRTGTEAFF.

The V call is TRBV5-1, the J call TRBJ2-1; D remains unclear. The CDR3 is 12 amino acids. From germline, CDR1 is SGHRS and CDR2 YFSETQ. V was shortened by 0 bases and J by 8 bases, with 6 bases between the two germline ends. CDR3 amino acids: CASSLVLDEQFF. CDR3 bases: TGCGCCAGCAGCTTGGTCTTGGATGAGCAGTTCTTC.

This chain joins TRBV5-5 and TRBJ2-7, with D uncertain. V lost 0 bases and J 0 bases, leaving 16 bases between the germline ends. Germline assignment: CDR1 SGHKS and CDR2 YYEKEE (reference sequence). The CDR3 is 17 amino acids. The CDR3 DNA follows: TGTGCCAGCAGCTTGGTCGGACCTCTTCTGTTCTCCTACGAGCAGTACTTC. It codes for CASSLVGPLLFSYEQYF. The whole variable domain, filled in from reference TRBV5-5 and TRBJ2-7, reads DAGVTQSPTHLIKTRGQQVTLRCSPISGHKSVSWYQQVLGQGPQFIFQYYEKEERGRGNFPDRFSARQFPNYSSELNVNALLLGDSALYLCASSLVGPLLFSYEQYFGPGTRLTVT.

This clone was seen just once. The chain is built from TRBV6-5 and TRBJ1-1; TRBD1 aligns across 9 bases. The CDR3 is 14 residues long. CDR1 MNHEY and CDR2 SVGAGI come from the germline V gene. V was pared by 6 bases and J by 5 bases, with 7 bases of the junction left unmatched. CDR3 nucleotide sequence: TGTGCCAGCAGCCTTGACAGGGGGGAAACTGAAGCTTTCTTT. The encoded protein is CASSLDRGETEAFF.

The rearrangement joins TRBV6-1 to TRBJ2-5, with TRBD2 identical over 7 bases. The length of the CDR3 is 17 residues. Looked up from germline, CDR1 is MNHNS and CDR2 is SASEGT. V lost 0 bases, J lost 0 bases, and 7 bases stayed unmatched. The CDR3 loop is CASSEAPSGEYQETQYF. The CDR3 DNA reads as TGTGCCAGCAGTGAAGCTCCGAGCGGGGAGTACCAAGAGACCCAGTACTTC.

As to this clone: The sample carries other DNA sequences with the same CDR3. The chain links TRBV18 to TRBJ2-3; D remains unclear. CDR3 size: 11 residues. Germline assignment: CDR1 KGHSH and CDR2 LQKENI. V lost 3 bases, J lost 6 bases, and 4 bases lay in between. CDR3 in DNA: TGTGCCAGCTCACCTGCCGATACGCAGTATTTT. It specifies CASSPADTQYF.

The count of this clone is one. This sample also contains other DNA sequences that code for the same CDR3. The V and J genes are TRBV5-1 and TRBJ2-7; D ambiguous. Trimming left V 0 bases short and J 1 base short, with 5 bases between. Germline V CDR1 and CDR2: SGHRS, YFSETQ. CDR3 length: 13 amino acids. CDR3 nucleotides: TGCGCCAGCAGCTTGGAACGGTCCTACGAGCAGTACTTC. Translation gives CASSLERSYEQYF.

The V gene is TRBV6-5, the J gene TRBJ2-5; D gene unclear. This CDR3 has 15 residues. V was shortened by 8 bases and J by 11 bases, with 27 bases between the two germline ends. CDR1 and CDR2 (germline): MNHEY, SVGAGI. The CDR3 loop reads CASGKGPSTYEQQYF. CDR3 bases: TGTGCCAGCGGTAAAGGCCCTTCTACCTACGAGCAGCAGTACTTC.

The chain combines TRBV6-5 with TRBJ2-3; TRBD1 matches 9 bases. V dropped 11 bases and J dropped 4; count of bases not matched to a gene: 4. The germline CDR1 and CDR2 sequences are MNHEY and SVGAGI. The CDR3 sequence is 12 residues long. The CDR3 region is CAGGQGPDTQYF. The CDR3 nucleotides are TGTGCCGGTGGACAGGGGCCAGATACGCAGTATTTT.

This clone was found a few times. This rearrangement joins TRBV15 to TRBJ1-5; 9 nucleotides match TRBD1. Germline-derived CDR1 and CDR2 are LNHNV and YYDKDF (reference sequence). The J segment lost 6 bases and the V segment lost 1 base, leaving 7 bases of the junction unmatched. This CDR3 comprises 16 residues. Here the CDR3 DNA reads TGTGCCACCAGCAGAGTTGTACAGGGGGCTTTTCAGCCCCAGCATTTT. This sequence encodes CATSRVVQGAFQPQHF.

The chain has TRBV7-2 and TRBJ1-5; 8 bases line up with TRBD1. The germline V gene has CDR1 SGHTA and CDR2 FQGNSA. Trimming took 4 bases from V and 3 from J; bases not matched to a gene: 2. The CDR3 is made up of 14 amino acids. The CDR3 nucleotides are TGTGCCAGCAGCTCCAGGGGGCCCAATCAGCCCCAGCATTTT. Translated: CASSSRGPNQPQHF. The entire variable domain, with the rest obtained from reference TRBV7-2 and TRBJ1-5, is as follows: GAGVSQSPSNKVTEKGKDVELRCDPISGHTALYWYRQSLGQGLEFLIYFQGNSAPDKSGLPSDRFSAERTGGSVSTLTIQRTQQEDSAVYLCASSSRGPNQPQHFGDGTRLSIL.

V is TRBV19 and J is TRBJ2-3, with 13 bases matching TRBD2. With V trimmed by 5 bases and J by 0 bases, 5 bases remained unmatched. Looked up from germline, CDR1 is LNHDA and CDR2 is SQIVND (reference sequence). There are 17 residues in the CDR3. The CDR3 sequence is CASSPGTSGTSTDTQYF. CDR3 DNA: TGTGCCAGTAGTCCGGGGACTAGCGGGACTAGCACAGATACGCAGTATTTT.

This chain uses TRBV7-2 with TRBJ2-2; D gene unclear. This CDR3 contains 14 residues. From germline, CDR1 is SGHTA and CDR2 FQGNSA. V lost 1 base and J lost 6, with 9 bases in between. The CDR3: CASSLVRDPGELFF. For the CDR3, the DNA is TGTGCCAGCAGCTTAGTTAGGGATCCCGGGGAGCTGTTTTTT.

The rearrangement uses TRBV5-1 and TRBJ2-7, with a weak D call TRBD1 (5 bases). V lost 4 bases and J 5 bases, leaving 13 bases between the germline ends. CDR3 length equals 13 residues. Germline CDR1 is SGHRS and CDR2 is YFSETQ. CDR3 sequence (DNA): TGCGCCAGCAGCGTCCAGGGTCTCGACGAGCAGTACTTC. This codes for CASSVQGLDEQYF. The full variable domain, its missing parts supplied by reference TRBV5-1 and TRBJ2-7, is KAGVTQTPRYLIKTRGQQVTLSCSPISGHRSVSWYQQTPGQGLQFLFEYFSETQRNKGNFPGRFSGRQFSNSRSEMNVSTLELGDSALYLCASSVQGLDEQYFGPGTRLTVT.

In the case of this clone: Other DNA sequences of this sample code for an identical CDR3. The chain is built from TRBV7-9 and TRBJ2-5, with D maybe TRBD2 (6 bases). The CDR3 contains 14 residues. Trimming took off 1 base at V and 5 bases at J, with 11 bases between the two ends. The V gene's germline CDR1 is SEHNR and CDR2 FQNEAQ (reference sequence). In DNA form, the CDR3 reads TGTGCCAGCAGCTTAGTTAGCGGTGGGGAGACCCAGTACTTC. It encodes CASSLVSGGETQYF.

The J gene is TRBJ1-3, the V gene TRBV13; TRBD1 matches 10 bases. Unmatched junction bases numbered 10, after V lost 6 bases and J lost 5 bases. Germline loops: CDR1 PRHDT, CDR2 FYEKMQ (reference sequence). The CDR3 sequence is 16 residues long. The CDR3 sequence is CASRLTGGELRNTIYF. The CDR3 DNA reads as TGTGCCAGCAGATTGACAGGGGGCGAACTGAGAAACACCATATATTTT.

This clone was counted a few times. The V gene is TRBV6-1, the J gene TRBJ1-1; tentative D call: TRBD1 (6 bases). The germline V gene has CDR1 MNHNS and CDR2 SASEGT. The CDR3 runs 15 residues. V was clipped by 2 bases and J by 0 bases, with 10 bases between them. CDR3 amino acids: CASSERRQVNTEAFF. DNA of the CDR3: TGTGCCAGCAGTGAAAGGAGACAGGTGAACACTGAAGCTTTCTTT.

The sample holds one count of this clone. This chain uses TRBV6-5 with TRBJ2-7; 10 bases line up with TRBD1. Germline loops: CDR1 MNHEY, CDR2 SVGAGI. The ends lost 5 bases at V and 5 bases at J; junction bases unmatched: 6. The CDR3 length is 14 residues. The CDR3 region is CASSPDRGHHEQYF. The CDR3 nucleotides read TGTGCCAGCAGTCCAGACAGGGGGCACCACGAGCAGTACTTC.

This clone was detected only a few times. The chain couples TRBV7-2 to TRBJ1-2; D unresolved. The V end lost 5 bases, the J end lost 4 bases, and 11 bases lay between the germline ends. This CDR3 is built from 13 residues. The germline CDR1 and CDR2 sequences are SGHTA and FQGNSA. The CDR3 spells CASSTPTSYGYTF. In DNA form, the CDR3 reads TGTGCCAGCAGCACACCGACAAGCTATGGCTACACCTTC. The entire variable domain, with the rest obtained from reference TRBV7-2 and TRBJ1-2, is as follows: GAGVSQSPSNKVTEKGKDVELRCDPISGHTALYWYRQSLGQGLEFLIYFQGNSAPDKSGLPSDRFSAERTGGSVSTLTIQRTQQEDSAVYLCASSTPTSYGYTFGSGTRLTVV.

The gene calls are TRBV6-5 and TRBJ1-1; D ambiguous. There are 15 residues in the CDR3. V was cut by 2 bases and J by 0 bases, with 10 bases left in between. Germline V gene data show CDR1 as MNHEY and CDR2 as SVGAGI. CDR3 protein: CASSYSIIMNTEAFF. CDR3 DNA sequence: TGTGCCAGCAGTTACAGCATCATCATGAACACTGAAGCTTTCTTT.